This TCR beta chain originates from a study of cytomegalovirus exposure and HLA in healthy donors (dated by TCRdb to between 2016 and 2019). Looking at the study overall: According to a later analysis, one platform produced both the 120 validation repertoires and the 666 repertoires of the first cohort. The aim of the study was to test whether cataloging public T cell receptors could identify signatures of past pathogen exposure. Along with the approximately 650-subject first cohort, a separate validation cohort of more than 90 different subjects was used. High-throughput TCR immunosequencing, statistical association of individual TCRs with disease status, and machine learning were combined to predict cytomegalovirus infection status. Summary of the overall study and its limitations: The study listed 150 to 200 TCR beta chains as associated with cytomegalovirus. Most TCR sequences were observed very rarely across donors, whereas some public TCRs were present in many individuals. A few of the identified cytomegalovirus-associated TCR beta chains were confirmed in vitro to be specific for cytomegalovirus antigens. All 120 or so repertoires were used to score co-occurrence in the validation cohort in a later analysis, because that analysis had no HLA typing for the cohort. In both the original and validation cohorts, the classifier was reported to diagnose cytomegalovirus status with high specificity and sensitivity. According to the authors, the approach could potentially be generalized to other disease states and immunological phenotypes. A later analysis found that TCRs clustered in the first cohort also tended to co-occur in the approximately 120 validation repertoires, with more than 90% of cluster scores above 0.

The library was prepared using the immunoSEQ multiplex PCR assay. The paper's data handling went like this. A statistical classification framework was built to diagnose cytomegalovirus status from the catalog of TCR beta chain sequences. TCRdb obtained this table from immuneACCESS and retained in-frame rearrangements with V and J assigned. These tables miss some clones; where compared with another copy, unresolved V genes account for less than half of the shortfall, and the remainder is unexplained. Clone size and V and J calls were adopted from that table, with D and trimming inferred from the DNA. The sample yields about 120,000 clones; 85% were counted once. 2.1% of the sample is in the top ten clones. Concerning this clone: The target of this receptor is not known. No base quality information exists; no much larger clone differs at one position.

Separate from the roughly 630-subject first cohort, the validation cohort of some 130 subjects was the group to which the donors belonged. CDR1 SGHDT and CDR2 YYEEEE were looked up in the germline V gene. Its CDR3 holds 16 amino acids, cysteine through phenylalanine. Here the CDR3 DNA is all that survives: 48 bases in frame from base 1. For this chain, trimming is 3 bases at the V end and 1 base at the J end, and the number of junction bases without a gene match is 7. The chain joins TRBV5-6 to TRBJ2-7, with TRBD2 matching 10 junction bases. Sequenced: PBMCs. The sequence was collected from a woman in her 30s in good health and CMV-seronegative. The CDR3 protein: CASSSEGAGGSYEQYF. The nucleotide sequence is TGTGCCAGCAGCTCGGAGGGAGCGGGGGGGTCCTACGAGCAGTACTTC.